This TCR beta chain was retrieved from a study of blood T cell repertoires in COVID-19. Study background: The study drew acute and convalescent COVID-19 samples from the United States, Italy and Spain. PBMCs, B-cell-depleted T cells, or T cells provided the cDNA or gDNA that made up the material.

Per the study methods: The assay estimated nucleated cells by amplifying reference gene primers. The table came from immunoSEQ multiplex PCR; TCRdb's copy has only in-frame clones and leaves some out. The DNA was the basis for D and trimming; V, J and clone size are from that table. The table includes more than 100,000 clones, about four fifths detected once. Sequencing used peripheral blood. The receptor was isolated from a man aged 70 or older with acute or convalescent COVID-19.

CDR3 amino acids: CATSDGQEVHGQYF. CDR3 bases: TGTGCCACCAGTGACGGCCAGGAGGTCCACGGGCAGTACTTC. J is TRBJ2-7 and V is TRBV24-1, with D maybe TRBD2 (5 bases). In germline, CDR1 is KGHDR, CDR2 SFDVKD. CDR3 length equals 14 residues. V lost 4 bases and J lost 9, with 18 bases in between.